This T cell receptor (beta chain) is drawn from a study of OX40 agonist ivuxolimab in advanced cancers. General observations from the study: Averaging showed that CD8+ T cells had more expanded clones than CD4+ did. Expanded peripheral T cells had an undetermined antigen specificity. Certain nonresponders likewise exhibited a low normalized T-cell clonal expansion.

In the case of this clone: Antigen specificity is unknown.

Germline CDR1 reads SNHLY; CDR2 reads FYNNEI. The CDR3 is 13 residues long. The junction had 5 bases not matched to a gene; V was cut back by 10 bases and J by 2 bases. The data were produced by immunoSEQ multiplex PCR, yet TCRdb's version contains in-frame clones alone and is incomplete. The sample lists 40,000 to 60,000 clones, around 86% seen once, with under 2.5% in the top ten. The source of this sequence is an adult with an advanced solid tumor such as melanoma, head and neck, liver or kidney cancer. The material sequenced was CD4+ or CD8+ T cells sorted from blood, taken in a trial of the OX40 agonist ivuxolimab. The genes are TRBV2 and TRBJ1-3; 7 nucleotides line up with TRBD1. Here the CDR3 reads CATSTGPGNTIYF. Here the CDR3 DNA reads TGTGCCACTTCGACAGGGCCTGGAAACACCATATATTTT.